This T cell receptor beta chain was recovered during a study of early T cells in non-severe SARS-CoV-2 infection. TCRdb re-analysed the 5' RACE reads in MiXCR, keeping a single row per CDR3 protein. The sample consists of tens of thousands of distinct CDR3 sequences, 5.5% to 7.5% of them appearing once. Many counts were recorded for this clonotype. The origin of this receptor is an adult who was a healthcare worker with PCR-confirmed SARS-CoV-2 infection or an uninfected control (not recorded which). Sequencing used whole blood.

The CDR3 sequence is CASSLRIVMEKLFF. The DNA for the CDR3 is TGTGCCAGCAGCTTACGTATTGTTATGGAAAAACTGTTTTTT. This chain joins TRBV7-8 and TRBJ1-4; D gene ambiguous. V lost 2 bases, J lost 8 bases, and 12 bases lay in between. The CDR3 runs 14 residues. Germline V gene lookup returns CDR1 SGHVS and CDR2 FQNEAQ.